The clone carrying this T cell receptor beta chain showed up just a few times. Its antigen remains unknown. These data come from a study of identical twins. Whole-study findings and limits: Less excess twin sharing appeared in beta out-of-frame sequences. Insertion counts were lower in abundant cord blood beta clonotypes, a trend that memory repertoires did not show.

Template switching (which added a universal primer site) was used, and cDNA carried unique molecular identifiers. TCRdb independently ran MiXCR on the 5' RACE reads; one entry per CDR3 protein. The top ten hold roughly 0.44% of the sample, which has about 530,000 distinct CDR3 sequences, around 15% seen once. The CDR3 spans 14 residues. Germline V gives CDR1 MGHRA, CDR2 YSYEKL. V dropped 3 bases and J dropped 9; count of bases not matched to a gene: 7. These data were likewise used in another study, on yellow fever vaccine responses in identical twins. This second report adds: Each twin's T cell response to the vaccine was reported to look partly convergent and partly personalized.

Sequencing was performed on CD4+ T cells sorted from blood. The TCR was taken from a woman aged 18 to 35 in good health. The chain uses TRBV4-1 and TRBJ2-1; 8 bases align to TRBD1. The CDR3 nucleotides are TGCGCCAGCAGCCAGGTGACAGGGGCAGGTGAGCAGTTCTTC. Amino acid sequence: CASSQVTGAGEQFF.